This passage covers 3 T cell receptor beta chains from one sample sequenced in a study of shared clonotypes between healthy human individuals. TCRdb's copy holds only in-frame clones and misses some; the assay was immunoSEQ multiplex PCR. The data contain over 750,000 clones, around 96% of them seen just once; the ten biggest clones take up less than 0.3%. Positive CCR7 selection of CD45RO-negative cells yielded the naive CD8 cells, and terminally differentiated effector memory CD45RA+ cells were excluded. The sample taken for sequencing was naive CD8+ T cells sorted from blood. The receptors shown here come from a man under 40 in good health.

The CDR3 loop reads CASSPRGNYGYTF. CDR3 coding DNA: TGTGCCAGCAGTCCCCGGGGGAACTATGGCTACACCTTC. V and J are TRBV28 and TRBJ1-2; tentatively, D is TRBD1 (5 bases). Trimming removed 5 bases from V and 2 bases from J, with 9 bases in between. Germline CDR1 reads MDHEN; CDR2 reads SYDVKM. The CDR3 runs to 13 residues.

The rearrangement uses TRBV7-9 and TRBJ2-1; 10 nucleotides match TRBD1. This CDR3 contains 14 residues. Germline lookup yields CDR1 SEHNR and CDR2 FQNEAQ (reference sequence). V trimming: 4 bases; J trimming: 7 bases; junction bases outside the gene matches: 4. As DNA, the CDR3 is TGTGCCAGCAGCTCTCCGGGACAGGGGAATGAGCAGTTCTTC. Amino acid sequence: CASSSPGQGNEQFF.

This clone was observed a single time. J is TRBJ2-3 and V is TRBV11-2; TRBD2 matches at 12 bases. The trim removed 1 base at V and 6 bases at J, leaving 5 bases unmatched. The length of the CDR3 is 16 residues. CDR1 and CDR2 from the germline V gene are SGHAT and FQNNGV. CDR3 bases: TGTGCCAGCAGCTTAGGGACTAGCGGGGAGGGGGATACGCAGTATTTT. Encoded protein: CASSLGTSGEGDTQYF. The variable domain in full, completed from reference TRBV11-2 and TRBJ2-3, reads EAGVAQSPRYKIIEKRQSVAFWCNPISGHATLYWYQQILGQGPKLLIQFQNNGVVDDSQLPKDRFSAERLKGVDSTLKIQPAKLEDSAVYLCASSLGTSGEGDTQYFGPGTRLTVL.